This paragraph reports one TCR beta chain. The CDR3 is made up of 14 amino acids. The germline CDR1 and CDR2 sequences are MNHNS and SASEGT. Trimming cost V 2 bases and J 9 bases, with 14 bases left between them. The data derive from a study of blood T cell repertoires in COVID-19. At the level of the study: Whether acute or convalescent, the COVID-19 samples came from the United States, Italy and Spain. Sources were T cells, B-cell-depleted T cells, or PBMCs; the material itself was cDNA or gDNA.

In the original workflow: Amplification of reference gene primers was used by the study to estimate nucleated cell counts. TCRdb keeps only in-frame clones here, not all; method: immunoSEQ multiplex PCR. The DNA was the basis for D and trimming; V, J and clone size are from that table. The sample holds 120,000 or so clones; almost 70% are singletons and the top ten take over 2%. The rearrangement joins TRBV6-1 to TRBJ2-4, with a possible D match to TRBD1 (6 bases). The sample comprised peripheral blood. The receptor was isolated from a woman in her seventies with acute or convalescent COVID-19. The CDR3 nucleotides read TGTGCCAGCAGTGAACTGGGTCAGGGGAGCATTCAGTACTTC. Translated, it gives CASSELGQGSIQYF.